This T cell receptor beta chain was sequenced in a study of shared T cell receptors in the human thymus. Clones were sequenced by immunoSEQ multiplex PCR, and TCRdb holds only the in-frame ones, with some missing. The sample consists of about 710,000 clones, around 87% of them appearing once. The ends were cut back, 7 bases at V and 3 bases at J, with 9 bases in the middle. The V gene's germline CDR1 is SNHLY and CDR2 FYNNEI. This CDR3 is 13 amino acids long. This sample also appeared in a second study, on human thymus T cells. From that paper: Unrelated individuals had highly overlapping thymic repertoires, as reported in related research.

The sample taken for sequencing was thymocytes. V usage is TRBV2 and J usage is TRBJ2-2; D is ambiguous. This receptor was taken from a boy in the first two years of life with a congenital heart defect. In nucleotides, the CDR3 is TGTGCCAGCACCGACGGGTACACCGGGGAGCTGTTTTTT. Translating it yields CASTDGYTGELFF.